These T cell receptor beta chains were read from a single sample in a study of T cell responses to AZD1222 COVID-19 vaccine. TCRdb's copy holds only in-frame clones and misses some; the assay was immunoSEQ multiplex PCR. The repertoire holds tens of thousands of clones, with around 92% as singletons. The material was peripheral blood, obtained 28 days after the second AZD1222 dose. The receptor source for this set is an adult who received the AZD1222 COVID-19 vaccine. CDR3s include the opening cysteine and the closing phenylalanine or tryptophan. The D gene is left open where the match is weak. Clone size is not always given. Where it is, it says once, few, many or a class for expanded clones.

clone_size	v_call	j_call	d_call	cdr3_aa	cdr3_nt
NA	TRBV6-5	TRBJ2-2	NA	CASSKGIAGTGELFF	TGTGCCAGCAGTAAGGGGATCGCGGGCACCGGGGAGCTGTTTTTT
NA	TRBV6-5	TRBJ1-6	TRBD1	CASSYPNGQGNSPLHF	TGTGCCAGCAGTTACCCCAATGGACAGGGCAATTCACCCCTCCACTTT
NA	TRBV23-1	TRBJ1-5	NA	CASPHQPQHF	TGCGCCAGCCCCCATCAGCCCCAGCATTTT
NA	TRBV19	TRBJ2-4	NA	CASSIAGGTLGRGKNIQYF	TGTGCCAGTAGTATAGCTGGGGGGACCCTTGGTCGTGGCAAAAACATTCAGTACTTC
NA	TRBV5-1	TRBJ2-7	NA	CASSLGRNYEQYF	TGCGCCAGCAGCTTGGGTCGGAACTACGAGCAGTACTTC
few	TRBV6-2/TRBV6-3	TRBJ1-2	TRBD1	CASSYSSGTAFDYGYTF	TGTGCCAGCAGTTACTCGTCCGGGACAGCGTTCGACTATGGCTACACCTTC
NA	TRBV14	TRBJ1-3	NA	CASSRDFSGNTIYF	TGTGCCAGCAGCCGGGACTTCTCTGGAAACACCATATATTTT
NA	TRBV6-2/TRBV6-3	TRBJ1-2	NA	CASSFSYGYTF	TGTGCCAGCAGTTTCAGCTATGGCTACACCTTC
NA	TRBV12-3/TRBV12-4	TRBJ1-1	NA	CASTQQGGTEAFF	TGTGCCAGCACTCAACAGGGTGGCACTGAAGCTTTCTTT
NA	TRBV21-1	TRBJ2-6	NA	CPTTKIHTTGEANFCANVLTF	NA
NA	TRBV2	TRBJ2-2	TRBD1	CASSGTGGTGELFF	TGTGCCAGCAGTGGGACAGGGGGCACCGGGGAGCTGTTTTTT
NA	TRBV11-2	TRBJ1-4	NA	CASSSEDFRGQFF	TGTGCCAGCAGCTCAGAAGACTTCCGGGGGCAGTTTTTT
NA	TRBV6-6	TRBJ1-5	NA	CASQEYSNQPQHF	TGTGCCAGCCAGGAATATAGCAATCAGCCCCAGCATTTT
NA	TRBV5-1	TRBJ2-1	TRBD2	CASSHGLAGPSYNEQFF	TGCGCCAGCAGCCATGGACTAGCGGGACCCTCCTACAATGAGCAGTTCTTC
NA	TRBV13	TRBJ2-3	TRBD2	CASSEYSGRAADTQYF	TGTGCCAGCAGCGAGTATAGCGGGAGGGCCGCAGATACGCAGTATTTT
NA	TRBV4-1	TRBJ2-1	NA	CASSQDLFGLGGSGEQFF	TGCGCCAGCAGCCAAGATCTGTTTGGGTTAGGGGGTTCGGGTGAGCAGTTCTTC
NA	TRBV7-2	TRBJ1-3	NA	CASSSWASGNTIYF	TGTGCCAGCAGCTCATGGGCTTCTGGAAACACCATATATTTT
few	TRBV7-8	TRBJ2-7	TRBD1	CASSLGTGPYEQYF	TGTGCCAGCAGCCTAGGGACAGGACCCTACGAGCAGTACTTC
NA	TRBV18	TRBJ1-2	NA	CASSPRQNSNYGYTF	TGTGCCAGCTCACCACGACAGAATTCTAACTATGGCTACACCTTC
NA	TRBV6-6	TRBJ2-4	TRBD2	CASSWGLAENIQYF	TGTGCCAGCAGTTGGGGACTAGCGGAAAACATTCAGTACTTC
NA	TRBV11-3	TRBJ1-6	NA	CASSLGGNNSPLHF	TGTGCCAGCAGCTTAGGGGGGAATAATTCACCCCTCCACTTT
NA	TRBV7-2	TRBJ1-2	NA	CASSLPPGARYGYTF	TGTGCCAGCAGCTTGCCCCCGGGGGCGCGGTATGGCTACACCTTC
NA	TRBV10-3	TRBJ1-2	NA	CAISEGGGENYGYTF	TGTGCCATCAGTGAAGGGGGTGGTGAGAACTATGGCTACACCTTC
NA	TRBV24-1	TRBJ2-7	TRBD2	CATSAGSGPGRTYEQYF	TGTGCCACCAGTGCGGGTAGCGGGCCCGGTCGAACCTACGAGCAGTACTTC
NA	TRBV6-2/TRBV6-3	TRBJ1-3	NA	CASSDGNSGNTIYF	TGTGCCAGCAGTGACGGCAACTCTGGAAACACCATATATTTT
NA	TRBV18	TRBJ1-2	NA	CASSLGSSEIYGYTF	TGTGCCAGCTCCTTAGGGTCTTCGGAAATCTATGGCTACACCTTC
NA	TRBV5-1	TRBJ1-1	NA	CASSLGGTNTEAFF	TGCGCCAGCAGCTTGGGCGGGACCAACACTGAAGCTTTCTTT
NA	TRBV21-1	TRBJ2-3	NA	CASSIDWIFTDTQYF	TGTGCCAGCAGCATCGATTGGATATTCACAGATACGCAGTATTTT
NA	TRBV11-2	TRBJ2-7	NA	CASSLGRGEQYF	TGTGCCAGCAGCTTGGGCCGGGGCGAGCAGTACTTC
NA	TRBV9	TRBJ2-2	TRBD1	CASSRGGPSPAGGELFF	TGTGCCAGCAGTAGAGGGGGCCCGAGCCCGGCGGGCGGGGAGCTGTTTTTT
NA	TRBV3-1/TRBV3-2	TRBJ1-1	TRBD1	CASSQRTGNTEAFF	TGTGCCAGCAGCCAACGGACAGGGAACACTGAAGCTTTCTTT
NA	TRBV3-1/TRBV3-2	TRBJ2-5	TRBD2	CASSQDEGGSQETQYF	TGTGCCAGCAGCCAAGATGAGGGCGGGAGCCAAGAGACCCAGTACTTC
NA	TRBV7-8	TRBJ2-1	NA	CAGSLVGGMLNEQFF	TGTGCCGGCAGCTTAGTGGGCGGGATGTTAAATGAGCAGTTCTTC
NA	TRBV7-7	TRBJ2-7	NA	CASSLGAGEVYEQYF	TGTGCCAGCAGCTTAGGGGCAGGGGAGGTCTACGAGCAGTACTTC
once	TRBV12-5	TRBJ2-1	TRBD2	CASGLVVSGRAKEQFF	TGTGCTAGTGGTTTGGTAGTTAGCGGGAGGGCGAAGGAGCAGTTCTTC
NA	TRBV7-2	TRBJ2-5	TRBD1	CASSLAGTGGQETQYF	TGTGCCAGCAGCTTAGCCGGGACAGGGGGCCAAGAGACCCAGTACTTC
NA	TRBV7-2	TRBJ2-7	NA	CASSWKEAGLNHEQYF	TGTGCCAGCAGCTGGAAAGAGGCAGGGCTGAACCACGAGCAGTACTTC
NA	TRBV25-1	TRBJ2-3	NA	CASSQGLFFRDTQYF	TGTGCCAGCAGTCAGGGATTATTTTTTAGGGATACGCAGTATTTT
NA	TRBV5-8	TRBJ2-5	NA	CASSQGVRQETQYF	TGTGCCAGCAGCCAAGGTGTCCGCCAAGAGACCCAGTACTTC
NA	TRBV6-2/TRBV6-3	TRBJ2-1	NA	CASSYIGGDVRALNEQFF	TGTGCCAGCAGTTACATTGGAGGAGATGTACGAGCCCTCAATGAGCAGTTCTTC
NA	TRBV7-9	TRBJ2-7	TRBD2	CASSLALVESSGLEQYF	TGTGCCAGCAGCTTAGCACTCGTCGAGTCTAGCGGACTCGAGCAGTACTTC
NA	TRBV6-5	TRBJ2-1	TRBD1	CASTRDRGGSNEQFF	TGTGCCAGCACTAGGGACAGGGGAGGGTCAAATGAGCAGTTCTTC
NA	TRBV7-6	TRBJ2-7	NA	CASSLWDSYEQYF	TGTGCCAGCAGCTTATGGGACTCCTACGAGCAGTACTTC
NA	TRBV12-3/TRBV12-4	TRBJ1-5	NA	CASSLGVHQHF	TGTGCCAGCAGTTTGGGTGTGCACCAGCATTTT
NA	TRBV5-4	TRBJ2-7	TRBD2	CASSLDWTRSYEQYF	TGTGCCAGCAGCTTGGATTGGACTAGATCCTACGAGCAGTACTTC
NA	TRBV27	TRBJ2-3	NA	CASRLEVGTQYF	TGTGCCAGCAGATTGGAGGTCGGTACGCAGTATTTT
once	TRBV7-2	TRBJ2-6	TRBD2	CASSSGLAGGNGANVLTF	TGTGCCAGCAGCTCGGGACTAGCGGGAGGTAATGGGGCCAACGTCCTGACTTTC
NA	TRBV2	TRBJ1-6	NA	CASREWGANNSPLHF	TGTGCCAGCAGGGAGTGGGGGGCAAATAATTCACCCCTCCACTTT
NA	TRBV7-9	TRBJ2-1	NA	CASSLGTFGNEQFF	TGTGCCAGCAGCTTAGGGACTTTCGGGAATGAGCAGTTCTTC
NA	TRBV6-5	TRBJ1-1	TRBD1	CASSLRQGSDTEAFF	TGTGCCAGCAGCCTACGACAGGGATCGGACACTGAAGCTTTCTTT